This T cell receptor beta chain was sequenced during a study of shared clonotypes between healthy human individuals. Study-wide points: In having few donors, the study represented limited genetic and exposure-history diversity.

For unsorted samples, genomic DNA was extracted from 94 million or so PBMCs. Several immunoSEQ plates held equal portions of the genomic DNA taken from each subset. Only in-frame clones appear in the TCRdb table, and some are missing; sequencing was by immunoSEQ multiplex PCR. The table has about 500,000 clones, approximately 77% seen once; the top ten hold around 12%. Note on this clone: Its antigen remains unidentified. It differs at one base from a far larger clone, so likely a read error. Other DNA sequences from this sample encode an identical CDR3 as well.

This CDR3 has 14 amino acids. CDR1 KGHSH and CDR2 LQKENI come from the germline V gene. V shed 5 bases and J shed 0 bases, with 11 bases lying between them. This TCR was sampled from a woman in her thirties or forties in good health. Some clones in this sample may be carry-over from other donors' samples. The rearrangement links TRBV18 to TRBJ2-7; no reliable D call. The source material was PBMCs. CDR3 in amino acids: CASSSQGSSYEQYF. The CDR3 DNA sequence: TGTGCCAGCTCATCACAAGGCAGCTCCTACGAGCAGTACTTC.